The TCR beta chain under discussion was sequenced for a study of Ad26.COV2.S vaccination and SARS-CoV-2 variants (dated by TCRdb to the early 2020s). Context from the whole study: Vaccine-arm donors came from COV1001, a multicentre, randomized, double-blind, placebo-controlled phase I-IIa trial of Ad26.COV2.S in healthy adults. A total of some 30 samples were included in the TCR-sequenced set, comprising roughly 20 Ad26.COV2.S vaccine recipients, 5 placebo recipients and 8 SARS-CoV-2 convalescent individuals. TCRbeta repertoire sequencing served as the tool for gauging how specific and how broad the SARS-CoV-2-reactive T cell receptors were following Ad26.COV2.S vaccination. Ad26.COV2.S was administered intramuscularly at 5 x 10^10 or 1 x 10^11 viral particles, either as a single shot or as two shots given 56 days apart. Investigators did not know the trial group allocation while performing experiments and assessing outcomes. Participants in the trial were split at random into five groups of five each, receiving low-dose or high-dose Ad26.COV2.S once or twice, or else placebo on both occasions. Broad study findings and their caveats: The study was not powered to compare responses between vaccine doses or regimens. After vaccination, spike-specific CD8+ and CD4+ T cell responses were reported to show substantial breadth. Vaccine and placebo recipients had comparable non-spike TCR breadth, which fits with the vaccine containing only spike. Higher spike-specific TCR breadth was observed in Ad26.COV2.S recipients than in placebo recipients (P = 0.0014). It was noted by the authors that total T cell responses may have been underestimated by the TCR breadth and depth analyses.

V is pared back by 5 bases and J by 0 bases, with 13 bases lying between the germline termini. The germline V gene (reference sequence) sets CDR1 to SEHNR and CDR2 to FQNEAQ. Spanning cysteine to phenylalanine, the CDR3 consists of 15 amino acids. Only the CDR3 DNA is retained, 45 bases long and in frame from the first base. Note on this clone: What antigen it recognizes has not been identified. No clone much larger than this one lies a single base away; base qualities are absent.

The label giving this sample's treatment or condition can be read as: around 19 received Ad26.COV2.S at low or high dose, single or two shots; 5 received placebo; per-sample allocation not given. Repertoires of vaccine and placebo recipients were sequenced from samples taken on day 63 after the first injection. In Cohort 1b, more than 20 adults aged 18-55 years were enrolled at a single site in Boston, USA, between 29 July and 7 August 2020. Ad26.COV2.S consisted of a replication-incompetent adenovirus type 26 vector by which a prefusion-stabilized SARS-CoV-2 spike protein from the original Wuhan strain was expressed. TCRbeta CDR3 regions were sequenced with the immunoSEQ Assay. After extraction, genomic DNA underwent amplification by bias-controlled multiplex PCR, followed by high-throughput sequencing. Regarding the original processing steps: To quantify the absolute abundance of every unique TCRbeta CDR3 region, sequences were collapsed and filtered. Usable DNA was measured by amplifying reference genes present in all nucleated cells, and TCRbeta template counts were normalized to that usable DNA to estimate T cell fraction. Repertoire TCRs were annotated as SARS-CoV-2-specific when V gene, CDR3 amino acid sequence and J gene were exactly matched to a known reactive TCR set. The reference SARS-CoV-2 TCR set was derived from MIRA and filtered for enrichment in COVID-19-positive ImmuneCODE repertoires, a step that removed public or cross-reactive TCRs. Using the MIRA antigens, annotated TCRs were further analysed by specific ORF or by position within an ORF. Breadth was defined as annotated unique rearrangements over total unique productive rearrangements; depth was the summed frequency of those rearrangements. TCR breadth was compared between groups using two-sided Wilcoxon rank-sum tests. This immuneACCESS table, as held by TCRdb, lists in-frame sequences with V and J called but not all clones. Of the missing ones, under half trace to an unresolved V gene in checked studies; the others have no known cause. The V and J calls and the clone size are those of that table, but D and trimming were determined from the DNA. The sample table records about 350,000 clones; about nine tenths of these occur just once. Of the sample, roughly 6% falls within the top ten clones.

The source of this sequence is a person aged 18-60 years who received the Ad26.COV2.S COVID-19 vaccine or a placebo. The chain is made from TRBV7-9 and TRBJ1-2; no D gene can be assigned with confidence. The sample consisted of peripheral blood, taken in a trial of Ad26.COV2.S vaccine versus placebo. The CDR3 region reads CASSPHKPANYGYTF. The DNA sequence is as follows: TGTGCCAGCAGCCCCCACAAACCCGCTAACTATGGCTACACCTTC.